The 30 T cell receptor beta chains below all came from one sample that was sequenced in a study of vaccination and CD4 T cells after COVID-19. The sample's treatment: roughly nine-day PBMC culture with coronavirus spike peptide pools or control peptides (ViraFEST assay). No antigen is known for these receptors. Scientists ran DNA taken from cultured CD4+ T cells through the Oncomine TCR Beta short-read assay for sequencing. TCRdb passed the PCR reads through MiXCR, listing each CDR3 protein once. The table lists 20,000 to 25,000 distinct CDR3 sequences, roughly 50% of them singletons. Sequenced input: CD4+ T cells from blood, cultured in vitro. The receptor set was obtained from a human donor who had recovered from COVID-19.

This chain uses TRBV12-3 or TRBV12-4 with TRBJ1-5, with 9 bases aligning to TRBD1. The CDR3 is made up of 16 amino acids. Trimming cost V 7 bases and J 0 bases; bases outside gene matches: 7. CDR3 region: CASTLGQGNSNQPQHF. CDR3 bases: TGTGCCAGCACCTTGGGACAGGGTAATAGCAATCAGCCCCAGCATTTT.

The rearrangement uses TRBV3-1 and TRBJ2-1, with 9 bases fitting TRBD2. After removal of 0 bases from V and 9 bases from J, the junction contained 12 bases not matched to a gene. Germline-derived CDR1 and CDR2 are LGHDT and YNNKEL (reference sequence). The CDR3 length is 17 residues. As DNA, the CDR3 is TGTGCCAGCAGCCAAGATGTTCCAGCGGGAGGTCGGGGTGAGCAGTTCTTC. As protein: CASSQDVPAGGRGEQFF.

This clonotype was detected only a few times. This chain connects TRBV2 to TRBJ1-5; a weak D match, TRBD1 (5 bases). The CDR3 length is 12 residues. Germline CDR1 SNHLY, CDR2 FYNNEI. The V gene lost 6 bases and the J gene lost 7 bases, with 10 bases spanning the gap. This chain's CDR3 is CASSGEGQPQHF. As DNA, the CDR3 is TGTGCCAGCAGCGGAGAGGGGCAGCCCCAGCATTTT. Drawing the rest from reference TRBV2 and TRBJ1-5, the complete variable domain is EPEVTQTPSHQVTQMGQEVILRCVPISNHLYFYWYRQILGQKVEFLVSFYNNEISEKSEIFDDQFSVERPDGSNFTLKIRSTKLEDSAMYFCASSGEGQPQHFGDGTRLSIL.

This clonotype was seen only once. The CDR3 here is CASSFKANYEQYF. For the CDR3, the DNA is TGTGCCAGCAGTTTCAAGGCAAACTACGAGCAGTACTTC. The J gene is TRBJ2-7, the V gene TRBV12-3 or TRBV12-4, with D hard to call. The CDR3 has 13 amino acids. The germline V and J ends were trimmed by 3 bases and 3 bases, with 9 bases remaining between them.

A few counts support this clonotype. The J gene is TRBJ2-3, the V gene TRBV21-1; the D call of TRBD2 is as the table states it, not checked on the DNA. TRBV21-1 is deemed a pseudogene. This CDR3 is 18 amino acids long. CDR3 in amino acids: CASSKDFAGLADTDTQYF. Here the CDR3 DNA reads TGTGCCAGCAGCAAAGACTTTGCGGGACTAGCGGACACAGATACGCAGTATTTT.

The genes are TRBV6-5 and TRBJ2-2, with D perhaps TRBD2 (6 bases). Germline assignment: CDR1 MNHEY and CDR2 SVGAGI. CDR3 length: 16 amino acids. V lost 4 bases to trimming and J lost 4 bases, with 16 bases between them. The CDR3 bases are TGTGCCAGCAGTTCTCCTTTAGCGGTTACCACCGGGGAGCTGTTTTTT. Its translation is CASSSPLAVTTGELFF.

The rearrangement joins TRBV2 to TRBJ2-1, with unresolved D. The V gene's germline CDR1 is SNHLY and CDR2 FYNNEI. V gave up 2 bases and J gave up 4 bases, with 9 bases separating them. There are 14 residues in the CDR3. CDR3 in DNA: TGTGCCAGCAGTGAATTAGGCACATACAATGAGCAGTTCTTC. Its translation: CASSELGTYNEQFF.

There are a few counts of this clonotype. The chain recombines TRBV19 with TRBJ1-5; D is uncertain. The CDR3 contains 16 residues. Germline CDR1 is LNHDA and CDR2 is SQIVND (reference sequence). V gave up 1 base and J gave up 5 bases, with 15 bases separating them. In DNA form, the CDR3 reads TGTGCCAGTAGTATAGGGACGGCCAGAAGTTATCAGCCCCAGCATTTT. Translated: CASSIGTARSYQPQHF.

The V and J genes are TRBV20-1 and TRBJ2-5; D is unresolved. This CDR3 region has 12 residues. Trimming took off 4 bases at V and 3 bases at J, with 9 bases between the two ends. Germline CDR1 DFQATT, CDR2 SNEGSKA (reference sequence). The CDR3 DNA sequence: TGCAGTGCTAAGAGAAGGGAAGAGACCCAGTACTTC. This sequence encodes CSAKRREETQYF.

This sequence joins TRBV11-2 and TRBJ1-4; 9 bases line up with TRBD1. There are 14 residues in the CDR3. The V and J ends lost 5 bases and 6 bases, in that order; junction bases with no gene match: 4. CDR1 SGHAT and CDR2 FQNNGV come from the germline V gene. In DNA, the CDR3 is TGTGCCAGCAGCAAATGGACAGGGGATGAAAAACTGTTTTTT. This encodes CASSKWTGDEKLFF.

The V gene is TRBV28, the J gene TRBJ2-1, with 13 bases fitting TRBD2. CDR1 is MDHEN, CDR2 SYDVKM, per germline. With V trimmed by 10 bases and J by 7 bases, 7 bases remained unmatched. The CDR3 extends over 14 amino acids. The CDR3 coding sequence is TGTGCCACCAAGGGACTAGCGGGATCAAATGAGCAGTTCTTC. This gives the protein CATKGLAGSNEQFF. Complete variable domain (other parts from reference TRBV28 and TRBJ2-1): DVKVTQSSRYLVKRTGEKVFLECVQDMDHENMFWYRQDPGLGLRLIYFSYDVKMKEKGDIPEGYSVSREKKERFSLILESASTNQTSMYLCATKGLAGSNEQFFGPGTRLTVL.

CDR3 region: CASSSQAADTYEQYF. DNA for the CDR3: TGTGCCAGTAGTTCCCAAGCGGCGGATACCTACGAGCAGTACTTC. The chain links TRBV19 to TRBJ2-7, with D possibly TRBD2 on 5 matching bases. Looked up from germline, CDR1 is LNHDA and CDR2 is SQIVND (reference sequence). Trimming took off 5 bases at V and 2 bases at J, with 16 bases between the two ends. The CDR3 contains 15 residues.

The CDR3 protein is CASSINPSFEETQYF. CDR3 in DNA: TGTGCCAGCAGTATTAATCCTAGCTTCGAAGAGACCCAGTACTTC. V gene TRBV6-1 combines with J gene TRBJ2-5; tentatively, D is TRBD2 (5 bases). Germline lookup yields CDR1 MNHNS and CDR2 SASEGT. This CDR3 has 15 amino acids. The V end lost 5 bases, the J end lost 3 bases, and 16 bases lay between the germline ends.

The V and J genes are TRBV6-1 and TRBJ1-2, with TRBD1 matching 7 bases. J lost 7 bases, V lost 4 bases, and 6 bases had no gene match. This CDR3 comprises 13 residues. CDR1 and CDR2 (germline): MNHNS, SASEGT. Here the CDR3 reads CASSAGTATGYTF. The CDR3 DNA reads TGTGCCAGCAGTGCCGGGACAGCAACTGGCTACACCTTC.

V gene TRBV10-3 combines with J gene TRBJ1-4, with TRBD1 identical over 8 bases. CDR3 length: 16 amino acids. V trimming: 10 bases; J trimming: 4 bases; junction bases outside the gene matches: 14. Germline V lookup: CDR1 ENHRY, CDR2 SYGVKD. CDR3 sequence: CASSPYNRGDNEKLFF. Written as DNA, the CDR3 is TGTGCCAGCAGCCCTTATAACAGGGGGGATAATGAAAAACTGTTTTTT.

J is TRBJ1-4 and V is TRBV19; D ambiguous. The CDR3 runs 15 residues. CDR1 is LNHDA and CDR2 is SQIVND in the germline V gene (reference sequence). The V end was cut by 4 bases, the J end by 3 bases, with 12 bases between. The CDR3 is CASSSSTGSNEKLFF. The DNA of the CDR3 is TGTGCCAGTAGTAGCTCAACCGGGTCTAATGAAAAACTGTTTTTT.

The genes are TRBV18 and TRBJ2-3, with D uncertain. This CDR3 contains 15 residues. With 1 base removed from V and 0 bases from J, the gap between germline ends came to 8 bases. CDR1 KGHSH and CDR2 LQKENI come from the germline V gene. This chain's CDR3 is CASSPLVGSTDTQYF. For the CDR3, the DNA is TGTGCCAGCTCACCACTAGTAGGGAGCACAGATACGCAGTATTTT.

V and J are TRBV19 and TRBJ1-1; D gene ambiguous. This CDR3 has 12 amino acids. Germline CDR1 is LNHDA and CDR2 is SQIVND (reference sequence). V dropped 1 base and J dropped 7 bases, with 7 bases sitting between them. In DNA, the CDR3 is TGTGCCAGTAGTATAGGGCAGGATGAAGCTTTCTTT. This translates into CASSIGQDEAFF.

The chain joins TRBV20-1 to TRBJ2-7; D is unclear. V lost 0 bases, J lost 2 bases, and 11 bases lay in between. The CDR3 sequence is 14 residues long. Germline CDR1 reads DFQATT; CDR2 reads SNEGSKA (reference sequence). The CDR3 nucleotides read TGCAGTGCTAGAGATAATCCTCTTCCCTACGAGCAGTACTTC. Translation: CSARDNPLPYEQYF.

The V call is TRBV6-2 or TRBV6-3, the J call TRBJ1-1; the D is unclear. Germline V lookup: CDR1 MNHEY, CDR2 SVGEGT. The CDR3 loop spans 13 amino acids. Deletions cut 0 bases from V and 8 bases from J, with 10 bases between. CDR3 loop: CASSYSSPKEAFF. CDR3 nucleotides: TGTGCCAGCAGTTACTCTTCCCCTAAAGAAGCTTTCTTT.

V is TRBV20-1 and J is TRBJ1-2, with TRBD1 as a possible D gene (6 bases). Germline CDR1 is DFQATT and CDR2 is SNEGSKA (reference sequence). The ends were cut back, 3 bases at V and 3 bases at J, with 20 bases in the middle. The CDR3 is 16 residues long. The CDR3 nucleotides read TGCAGTGCTAGTATAGGGGGGGGAGTAGCGGACTATGGCTACACCTTC. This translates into CSASIGGGVADYGYTF.

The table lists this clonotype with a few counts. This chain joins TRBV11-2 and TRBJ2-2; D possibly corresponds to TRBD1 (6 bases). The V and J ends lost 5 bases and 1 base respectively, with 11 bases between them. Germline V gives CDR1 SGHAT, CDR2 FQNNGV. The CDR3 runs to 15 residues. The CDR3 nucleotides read TGTGCCAGCAGCCTGTCGGACAGGAACACCGGGGAGCTGTTTTTT. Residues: CASSLSDRNTGELFF.

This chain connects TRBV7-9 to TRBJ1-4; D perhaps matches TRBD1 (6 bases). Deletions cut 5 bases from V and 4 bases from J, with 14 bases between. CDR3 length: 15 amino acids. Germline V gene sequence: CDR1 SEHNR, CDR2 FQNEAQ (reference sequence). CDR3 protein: CASSPVTGFNEKLFF. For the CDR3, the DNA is TGTGCCAGCAGCCCGGTCACAGGGTTTAATGAAAAACTGTTTTTT.

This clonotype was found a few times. For the CDR3, the DNA is TGTGCCAGCAGTGAATCATTGGACAGATTGTACAATGAGCAGTTCTTC. Its translation is CASSESLDRLYNEQFF. The J gene is TRBJ2-1, the V gene TRBV25-1; D perhaps matches TRBD1 (6 bases). V gave up 1 base and J gave up 4 bases, with 14 bases separating them. CDR1 is MGHDK, CDR2 SYGVNS, per germline. The CDR3 length is 16 residues.

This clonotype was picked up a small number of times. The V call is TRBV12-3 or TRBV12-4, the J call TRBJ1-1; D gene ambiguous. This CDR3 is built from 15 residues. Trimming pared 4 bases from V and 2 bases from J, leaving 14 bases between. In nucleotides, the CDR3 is TGTGCCAGCAGTTCCCAAGACACAACTAACACTGAAGCTTTCTTT. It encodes CASSSQDTTNTEAFF.

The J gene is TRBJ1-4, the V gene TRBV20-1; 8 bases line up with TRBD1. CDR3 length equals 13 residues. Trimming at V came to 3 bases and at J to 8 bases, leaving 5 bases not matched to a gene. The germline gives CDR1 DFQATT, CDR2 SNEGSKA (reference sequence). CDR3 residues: CSARDRVGEKLFF. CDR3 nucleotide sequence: TGCAGTGCTAGGGACAGGGTTGGCGAAAAACTGTTTTTT.

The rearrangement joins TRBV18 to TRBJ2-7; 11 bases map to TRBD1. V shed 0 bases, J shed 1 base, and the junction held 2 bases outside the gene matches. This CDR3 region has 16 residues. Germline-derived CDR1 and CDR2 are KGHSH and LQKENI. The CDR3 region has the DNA TGTGCCAGCTCACCACCGGGACAGGGGGGTTCCTACGAGCAGTACTTC. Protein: CASSPPGQGGSYEQYF.

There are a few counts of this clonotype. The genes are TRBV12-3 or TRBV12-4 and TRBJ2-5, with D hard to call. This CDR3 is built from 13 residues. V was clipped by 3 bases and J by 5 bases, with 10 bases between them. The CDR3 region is CASSFSGVETQYF. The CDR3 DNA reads TGTGCCAGCAGTTTCTCGGGTGTGGAGACCCAGTACTTC.

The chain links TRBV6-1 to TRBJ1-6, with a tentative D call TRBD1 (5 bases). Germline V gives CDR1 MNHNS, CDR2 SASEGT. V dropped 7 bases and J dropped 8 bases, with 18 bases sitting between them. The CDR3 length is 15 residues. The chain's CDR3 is CASKGPGKKYSPLHF. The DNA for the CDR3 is TGTGCCAGCAAGGGGCCGGGAAAAAAGTATTCACCCCTCCACTTT.

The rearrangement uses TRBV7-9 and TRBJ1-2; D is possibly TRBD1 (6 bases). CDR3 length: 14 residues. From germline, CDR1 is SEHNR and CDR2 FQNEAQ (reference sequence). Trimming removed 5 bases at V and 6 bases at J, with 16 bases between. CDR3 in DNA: TGTGCCAGCAGCCAGGATGGGGGGCCCCATGGCTACACCTTC. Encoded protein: CASSQDGGPHGYTF.